Included here is one T cell receptor beta chain sequence, with context. This sample stems from a study of CD8+CD57+ T cells in acquired aplastic anemia. As for the study in general: Sorted CD4+ and CD8+ cells gave an average of approximately 3.4 ug of DNA. CD4+ cells from healthy donors averaged around 9.9 million reads.

TCR beta VDJ and CDR3 profiles were obtained from a genomic DNA template. One entry per CDR3 protein, called by TCRdb with MiXCR from the reads. The sample shows some 150,000 distinct CDR3 sequences, roughly 40% of them seen only once. Trimming cost V 6 bases and J 1 base, with 19 bases left between them. The CDR3 is 16 residues long. Germline V gives CDR1 SGHAT, CDR2 FQNNGV. The sequence came from a human donor in good health, serving as a control. The specimen was sorted CD4+, CD8+, or CD8+CD57+ T cells (not recorded which) from PBMCs. The J gene is TRBJ2-7, the V gene TRBV11-2, with D maybe TRBD1 (8 bases). This CDR3 reads CASSRQGQGGSYEQYF. CDR3 sequence (DNA): TGTGCCAGCAGTCGACAAGGACAGGGAGGGTCCTACGAGCAGTACTTC.